This T cell receptor (beta chain) is from a study of T cell repertoires in cytomegalovirus infection. Overall study: A matching HLA type, together with CMV infection, was signaled by public TCR beta signatures.

This clonotype has at least ten counts. Germline loops: CDR1 SGHTA, CDR2 FQGNSA. J lost 2 bases, V lost 5 bases, and 7 bases had no gene match. The CDR3 extends over 15 amino acids. Each CDR3 protein gets one entry after TCRdb re-called the reads with MiXCR. The sample holds roughly 310,000 distinct CDR3 sequences, 17% seen once. Sample: PBMCs. The chain has TRBV7-2 and TRBJ1-1; 8 bases are shared with TRBD1. This sequence was found in a human donor in good health (CMV status not recorded). Some clones in this sample may be carry-over from other donors' samples. In DNA, the CDR3 is TGTGCCAGCAGCCGTACCAGGGGGCCCAACACTGAAGCTTTCTTT. As protein: CASSRTRGPNTEAFF.